The T cell receptor beta chain described here comes from a study of monozygotic twins with inflammatory bowel disease. Germline-derived CDR1 and CDR2 are MGHRA and YSYEKL. The CDR3 sequence is 13 residues long. TCRdb processed the 5' RACE reads again and assigns one entry to each CDR3 protein, with no DNA. The sample table includes about 350,000 distinct CDR3 sequences. This sequence originates from a human donor with ulcerative colitis or Crohn's disease, or a healthy co-twin of an affected twin (not recorded which). Material: blood. The chain uses TRBV4-1 and TRBJ2-7. CDR3 loop: CASSQVDIYEQYF.